Sequencing of this TCR beta chain was carried out in a study of blood T cell repertoires in COVID-19. The wider study: Acute and convalescent COVID-19 samples came from the United States, Italy and Spain. T cells, B-cell-depleted T cells, or PBMCs provided the cDNA or gDNA that served as material.

This clone was recorded a few times. Germline loops: CDR1 DFQATT, CDR2 SNEGSKA (reference sequence). CDR3 size: 15 residues. Unmatched junction bases numbered 9, after V lost 3 bases and J lost 5 bases. Produced via immunoSEQ multiplex PCR; TCRdb's table is partial and in-frame only. The sample consists of about 120,000 clones, about 79% of them appearing once. V gene TRBV20-1 combines with J gene TRBJ2-1, with 8 bases aligning to TRBD2. The source of this sequence is a man aged 65-85 years with acute or convalescent COVID-19. The specimen was peripheral blood. CDR3: CSASASGRFHNEQFF. In nucleotides, the CDR3 is TGCAGTGCTAGTGCTAGCGGGCGGTTCCACAATGAGCAGTTCTTC.